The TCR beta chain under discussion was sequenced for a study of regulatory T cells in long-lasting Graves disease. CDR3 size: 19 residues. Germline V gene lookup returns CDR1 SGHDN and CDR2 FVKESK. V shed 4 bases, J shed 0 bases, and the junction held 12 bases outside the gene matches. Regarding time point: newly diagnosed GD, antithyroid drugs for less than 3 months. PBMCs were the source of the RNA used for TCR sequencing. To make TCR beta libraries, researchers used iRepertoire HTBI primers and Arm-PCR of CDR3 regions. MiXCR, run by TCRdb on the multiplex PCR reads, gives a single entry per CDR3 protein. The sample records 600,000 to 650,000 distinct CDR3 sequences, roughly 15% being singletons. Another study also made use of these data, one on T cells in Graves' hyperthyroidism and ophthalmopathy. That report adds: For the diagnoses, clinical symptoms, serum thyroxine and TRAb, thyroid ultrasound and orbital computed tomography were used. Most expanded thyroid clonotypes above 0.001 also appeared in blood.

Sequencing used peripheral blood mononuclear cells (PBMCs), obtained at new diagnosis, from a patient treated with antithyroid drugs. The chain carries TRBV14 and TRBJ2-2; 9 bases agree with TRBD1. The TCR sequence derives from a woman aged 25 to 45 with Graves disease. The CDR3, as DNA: TGTGCCAGCAGCCCATCAATACCCCGGACAGGGGCGAACACCGGGGAGCTGTTTTTT. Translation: CASSPSIPRTGANTGELFF.